The 29 T cell receptor beta chains presented below share a single source sample, sequenced in a study of beta chain features in type 1 diabetes. The study reverse transcribed the entire isolated RNA, so it sequenced expressed TCRB transcripts. Measured with immunoSEQ multiplex PCR; TCRdb has only the in-frame clones, and not every one. This sample has fewer than 900,000 clones; around a sixth occur once, and the top ten carry about 0.02%. What was sequenced was naive CD4+ T cells from blood. The receptors were gathered from a woman in her late teens or twenties in good health.

In this sample, this clone turned up a few times. This sample includes further DNA sequences coding for the same CDR3. This chain joins TRBV5-1 and TRBJ2-7; 9 bases align to TRBD1. V gave up 4 bases and J gave up 2 bases; unmatched junction bases: 4. The germline CDR1 and CDR2 sequences are SGHRS and YFSETQ. The CDR3 runs 14 residues. CDR3 loop: CASSRDRVTYEQYF. The CDR3 DNA sequence: TGCGCCAGCAGCCGGGACAGGGTCACCTACGAGCAGTACTTC.

This clone was picked up a small number of times. This chain joins TRBV28 and TRBJ2-3, with 9 bases lining up with TRBD2. J was trimmed by 5 bases and V by 6 bases; bases with no gene match: 6. Germline V gives CDR1 MDHEN, CDR2 SYDVKM. There are 14 residues in the CDR3. CDR3 amino acids: CASRTGGRVDTQYF. DNA for the CDR3: TGTGCCAGCAGGACTGGCGGGAGGGTAGATACGCAGTATTTT.

The chain joins TRBV7-8 to TRBJ2-5, with a possible D match to TRBD1 (5 bases). CDR1 is SGHVS, CDR2 FQNEAQ, per germline. Trimming pared 5 bases from V and 7 bases from J, leaving 11 bases between. The CDR3 sequence is 12 residues long. The CDR3 DNA reads TGTGCCAGCAGCACCAGTAGGGGGACCCAGTACTTC. Protein sequence: CASSTSRGTQYF.

This chain uses TRBV6-6 with TRBJ1-1; D gene uncertain. Trimming removed 6 bases at V and 1 base at J, with 9 bases between. Germline V gene lookup returns CDR1 MNHNY and CDR2 SVGAGI (reference sequence). CDR3 length equals 13 residues. CDR3: CASSLLANTEAFF. The CDR3 region has the DNA TGTGCCAGCAGCCTACTAGCGAACACTGAAGCTTTCTTT.

This clone was detected a few times. V gene TRBV19 combines with J gene TRBJ2-7; 8 nucleotides match TRBD1. The CDR3 runs 18 residues. Per the germline V gene, CDR1 is LNHDA and CDR2 is SQIVND (reference sequence). The V and J ends lost 3 bases and 3 bases, in that order; junction bases with no gene match: 16. The CDR3, as DNA: TGTGCCAGTAGTATGTTACTTCTAGGGACAGGTTCTTTCTACGAGCAGTACTTC. Translation: CASSMLLLGTGSFYEQYF.

This clone was seen more than once but under ten times. The CDR3: CASSLVASYNEQFF. CDR3 DNA sequence: TGTGCCAGCAGCTTAGTTGCTAGCTACAATGAGCAGTTCTTC. The chain joins TRBV7-9 to TRBJ2-1; D is unclear. With 1 base removed from V and 3 bases from J, the gap between germline ends came to 7 bases. This CDR3 region has 14 residues. Germline V CDR1 and CDR2: SEHNR, FQNEAQ (reference sequence).

The rearrangement uses TRBV6-6 and TRBJ2-1; D gene uncertain. The germline V and J ends were trimmed by 6 bases and 8 bases, with 17 bases remaining between them. The CDR3 is 14 residues long. CDR1 and CDR2 (germline): MNHNY, SVGAGI (reference sequence). CDR3 DNA: TGTGCCAGCAGACGTACCCTATCCCAGGATGAGCAGTTCTTC. This sequence encodes CASRRTLSQDEQFF.

In DNA, the CDR3 is TGTGCCAGCAGCGAGGGACTAGCGAGATACGAGCAGTTCTTC. Encoded protein: CASSEGLARYEQFF. The V and J genes are TRBV7-2 and TRBJ2-7; 10 bases match TRBD2. The closer fit of TRBJ2-1 to the DNA end suggests the J call may be wrong. Germline lookup yields CDR1 SGHTA and CDR2 FQGNSA. The CDR3 is made up of 14 amino acids.

The table lists this clone with a few counts. V gene TRBV19 combines with J gene TRBJ1-2; the D is unclear. Per the germline V gene, CDR1 is LNHDA and CDR2 is SQIVND (reference sequence). Trimming pared 7 bases from V and 4 bases from J, leaving 13 bases between. The CDR3 totals 13 residues. CDR3 region: CASTLTGIYGYTF. CDR3 in DNA: TGTGCCAGTACCCTGACCGGAATCTATGGCTACACCTTC.

This clone was seen only a few times. The chain recombines TRBV29-1 with TRBJ1-1; D unclear. Trimming removed 4 bases at V and 7 bases at J, with 16 bases between. Germline CDR1 is SQVTM and CDR2 is ANQGSEA. The CDR3 runs to 13 residues. The CDR3: CSVVGLVYIEAFF. CDR3 sequence (DNA): TGCAGCGTTGTTGGGCTAGTGTACATTGAAGCTTTCTTT.

V is TRBV7-2 and J is TRBJ2-3, with 7 bases that match TRBD2. V shed 4 bases and J 5 bases; nucleotides not matched to a gene: 9. The CDR3 has 15 amino acids. Germline loops: CDR1 SGHTA, CDR2 FQGNSA. CDR3 in DNA: TGTGCCAGCAGCTCCGGGGGGAGGAACATAGATACGCAGTATTTT. Its protein is CASSSGGRNIDTQYF.

This chain connects TRBV2 to TRBJ2-3, with D uncertain. Trimming removed 3 bases at V and 11 bases at J, with 12 bases between. Germline V CDR1 and CDR2: SNHLY, FYNNEI. The CDR3 is 12 residues long. The CDR3 sequence: CASSEGPGWQYF. CDR3 coding DNA: TGTGCCAGCAGTGAGGGCCCTGGGTGGCAGTATTTT.

The chain is built from TRBV7-2 and TRBJ2-1; D uncertain. The V and J ends lost 5 bases and 6 bases respectively, with 8 bases between them. The germline gives CDR1 SGHTA, CDR2 FQGNSA. CDR3 length: 12 amino acids. The CDR3 sequence: CASSPLPNEQFF. The DNA for the CDR3 is TGTGCCAGCAGCCCCCTCCCCAATGAGCAGTTCTTC.

To note about this clone: Other DNA sequences in the sample encode the same CDR3. This rearrangement joins TRBV11-2 to TRBJ2-7; unclear D gene. The CDR3 totals 13 residues. Trimming took off 1 base at V and 3 bases at J, with 7 bases between the two ends. Germline CDR1 reads SGHAT; CDR2 reads FQNNGV. The CDR3 loop reads CASSLVVSYEQYF. In DNA, the CDR3 is TGTGCCAGCAGCTTAGTTGTCAGCTACGAGCAGTACTTC.

This clone was found a few times. This chain connects TRBV5-4 to TRBJ2-1, with 8 bases identical to TRBD1. This CDR3 contains 16 residues. Germline loops: CDR1 SGHNT, CDR2 YYREEE (reference sequence). The junction had 5 bases not matched to a gene; V was cut back by 3 bases and J by 0 bases. CDR3 nucleotides: TGTGCCAGCAGCTCCCGGACAGGGAGCTCCTACAATGAGCAGTTCTTC. Its protein product is CASSSRTGSSYNEQFF.

This clone has just a few counts. CDR3 residues: CASSPGTGETGELFF. The CDR3, as DNA: TGTGCCAGCAGCCCCGGGACAGGGGAAACCGGGGAGCTGTTTTTT. The chain couples TRBV7-9 to TRBJ2-2, with 10 bases lining up with TRBD1. Trimming at V came to 5 bases and at J to 5 bases, leaving 5 bases not matched to a gene. The CDR3 has 15 residues. Germline CDR1 is SEHNR and CDR2 is FQNEAQ (reference sequence).

V and J are TRBV27 and TRBJ2-6, with D possibly being TRBD2 (5 bases). The CDR3 has 16 amino acids. Germline loops: CDR1 MNHEY, CDR2 SMNVEV (reference sequence). V gave up 2 bases and J gave up 2 bases, with 10 bases separating them. CDR3 bases: TGTGCCAGCAGTTTAGGAGGCCGAGCTGGGGCCAACGTCCTGACTTTC. It specifies CASSLGGRAGANVLTF.

This chain connects TRBV7-2 to TRBJ2-1; D perhaps matches TRBD2 (5 bases). CDR1 SGHTA and CDR2 FQGNSA come from the germline V gene. This CDR3 comprises 15 residues. With 0 bases removed from V and 2 bases from J, the gap between germline ends came to 8 bases. The DNA of the CDR3 is TGTGCCAGCAGCTTAGCGGAGACTACCTACAATGAGCAGTTCTTC. Protein product: CASSLAETTYNEQFF.

This clone turned up a few times. This chain connects TRBV27 to TRBJ2-2; D not resolved. V was pared by 2 bases and J by 3 bases, with 7 bases between. This CDR3 spans 14 amino acids. Per germline, CDR1 MNHEY and CDR2 SMNVEV (reference sequence). The CDR3 here is CASSLRLYTGELFF. The CDR3 DNA sequence: TGTGCCAGCAGTTTAAGACTGTACACCGGGGAGCTGTTTTTT.

The rearrangement links TRBV28 to TRBJ1-3, with unresolved D. V was shortened by 7 bases and J by 3 bases, with 10 bases between the two germline ends. Per the germline V gene, CDR1 is MDHEN and CDR2 is SYDVKM. The length of the CDR3 is 13 residues. The CDR3 spells CASTIYGGNTIYF. The CDR3 DNA reads TGTGCCAGCACCATCTATGGTGGAAACACCATATATTTT. Supplemented by reference TRBV28 and TRBJ1-3, the full variable domain reads DVKVTQSSRYLVKRTGEKVFLECVQDMDHENMFWYRQDPGLGLRLIYFSYDVKMKEKGDIPEGYSVSREKKERFSLILESASTNQTSMYLCASTIYGGNTIYFGEGSWLTVV.

This clone appeared a few times. The V gene is TRBV9, the J gene TRBJ2-7; weak D call: TRBD2 (5 bases). The CDR3 spans 14 residues. V gave up 0 bases and J gave up 3 bases, with 10 bases separating them. The germline V gene encodes CDR1 SGDLS and CDR2 YYNGEE. The CDR3 nucleotides read TGTGCCAGCAGCGTAGGTCCTAGCTTCTACGAGCAGTACTTC. It codes for CASSVGPSFYEQYF.

This chain joins TRBV29-1 and TRBJ2-1; the D is unclear. The CDR3 runs 14 residues. CDR1 is SQVTM and CDR2 is ANQGSEA in the germline V gene. Trimming removed 3 bases from V and 0 bases from J, with 9 bases in between. The CDR3 sequence is CSVELSSSYNEQFF. In nucleotides, the CDR3 is TGCAGCGTTGAGCTGTCGAGCTCCTACAATGAGCAGTTCTTC.

The rearrangement joins TRBV6-5 to TRBJ1-2; weak D call: TRBD1 (5 bases). V lost 4 bases to trimming and J lost 0 bases, with 6 bases between them. The CDR3 sequence is 13 residues long. Germline lookup yields CDR1 MNHEY and CDR2 SVGAGI. CDR3 residues: CASSLGPNYGYTF. For the CDR3, the DNA is TGTGCCAGCAGTTTGGGACCTAACTATGGCTACACCTTC.

J is TRBJ2-5 and V is TRBV7-2, with D perhaps matching TRBD2 (5 bases). The CDR3 is made up of 13 amino acids. CDR1 is SGHTA and CDR2 is FQGNSA in the germline V gene. The germline V and J ends were trimmed by 5 bases and 5 bases, with 12 bases remaining between them. CDR3 residues: CASSRRTGETQYF. The DNA for the CDR3 is TGTGCCAGCAGCCGCCGGACTGGTGAGACCCAGTACTTC.

This chain uses TRBV7-9 with TRBJ2-2, with TRBD2 matching 10 bases. The germline gives CDR1 SEHNR, CDR2 FQNEAQ (reference sequence). V gave up 5 bases and J gave up 8 bases; unmatched junction bases: 11. The CDR3 length is 16 residues. This chain's CDR3 is CASSPDASGSIGELFF. The CDR3 region has the DNA TGTGCCAGCAGCCCAGATGCTAGCGGGAGTATAGGGGAGCTGTTTTTT.

The V gene is TRBV5-1, the J gene TRBJ2-7; no clear D. The CDR3 extends over 14 amino acids. Trimming took off 5 bases at V and 1 base at J, with 13 bases between the two ends. The germline CDR1 and CDR2 sequences are SGHRS and YFSETQ. The CDR3 spells CASRGSFLSYEQYF. The CDR3, as DNA: TGCGCCAGCAGAGGCAGCTTCCTATCCTACGAGCAGTACTTC. Filled out from reference TRBV5-1 and TRBJ2-7, the complete variable domain reads KAGVTQTPRYLIKTRGQQVTLSCSPISGHRSVSWYQQTPGQGLQFLFEYFSETQRNKGNFPGRFSGRQFSNSRSEMNVSTLELGDSALYLCASRGSFLSYEQYFGPGTRLTVT.

This clone came up a few times. The chain recombines TRBV7-2 with TRBJ1-5; D gene uncertain. Germline-derived CDR1 and CDR2 are SGHTA and FQGNSA. Trimming left V 2 bases short and J 3 bases short, with 11 bases between. CDR3 length equals 15 residues. The CDR3 is CASSLLGRFNQPQHF. CDR3 in DNA: TGTGCCAGCAGCTTACTCGGGAGGTTCAATCAGCCCCAGCATTTT.

The rearrangement uses TRBV2 and TRBJ2-5, with D unclear. The germline V gene encodes CDR1 SNHLY and CDR2 FYNNEI. The CDR3 spans 14 residues. V was pared by 3 bases and J by 1 base, with 9 bases between. The CDR3 sequence is CASSDSRTQETQYF. DNA for the CDR3: TGTGCCAGCAGTGATTCCCGGACCCAAGAGACCCAGTACTTC.

This clone has just a few counts. The chain recombines TRBV5-1 with TRBJ2-3; a weak D match, TRBD2 (6 bases). There are 15 residues in the CDR3. V dropped 0 bases and J dropped 3 bases, with 11 bases sitting between them. Germline V lookup: CDR1 SGHRS, CDR2 YFSETQ. The CDR3 loop reads CASSLDWGRTDTQYF. In nucleotides, the CDR3 is TGCGCCAGCAGCTTGGATTGGGGGAGGACAGATACGCAGTATTTT.